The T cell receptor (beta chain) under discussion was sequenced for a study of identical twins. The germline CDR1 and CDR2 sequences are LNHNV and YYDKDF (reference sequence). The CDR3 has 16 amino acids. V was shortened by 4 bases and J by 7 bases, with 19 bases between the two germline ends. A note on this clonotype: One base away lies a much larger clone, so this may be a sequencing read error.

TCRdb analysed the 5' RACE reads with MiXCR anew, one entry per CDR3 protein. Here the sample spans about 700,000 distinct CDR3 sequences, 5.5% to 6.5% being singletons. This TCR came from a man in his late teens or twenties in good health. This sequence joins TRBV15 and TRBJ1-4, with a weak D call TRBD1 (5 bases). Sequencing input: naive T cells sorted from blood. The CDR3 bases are TGTGCCACCAGCACCACCAGGGAGGATGGGTTTGAAAAACTGTTTTTT. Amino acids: CATSTTREDGFEKLFF.